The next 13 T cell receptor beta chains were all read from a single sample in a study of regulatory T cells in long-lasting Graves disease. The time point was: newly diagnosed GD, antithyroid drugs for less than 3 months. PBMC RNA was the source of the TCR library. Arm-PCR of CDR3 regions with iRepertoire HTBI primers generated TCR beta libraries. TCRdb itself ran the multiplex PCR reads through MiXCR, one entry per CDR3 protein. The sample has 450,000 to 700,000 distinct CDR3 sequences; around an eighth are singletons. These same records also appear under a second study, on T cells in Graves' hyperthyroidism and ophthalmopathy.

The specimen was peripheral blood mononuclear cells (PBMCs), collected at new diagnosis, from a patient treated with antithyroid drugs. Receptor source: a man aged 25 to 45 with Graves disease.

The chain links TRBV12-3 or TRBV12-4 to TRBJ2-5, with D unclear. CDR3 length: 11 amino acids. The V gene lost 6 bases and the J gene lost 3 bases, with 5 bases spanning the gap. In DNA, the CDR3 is TGTGCCAGCAGGATCAAAGAGACCCAGTACTTC. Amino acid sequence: CASRIKETQYF.

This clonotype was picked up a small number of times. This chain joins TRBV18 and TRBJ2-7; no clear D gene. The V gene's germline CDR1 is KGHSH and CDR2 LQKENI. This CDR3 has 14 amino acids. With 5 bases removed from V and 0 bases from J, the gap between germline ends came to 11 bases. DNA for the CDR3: TGTGCCAGCTCATCCAGCAGAATCTCCTACGAGCAGTACTTC. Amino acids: CASSSSRISYEQYF. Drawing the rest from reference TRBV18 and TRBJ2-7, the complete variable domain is NAGVMQNPRHLVRRRGQEARLRCSPMKGHSHVYWYRQLPEEGLKFMVYLQKENIIDESGMPKERFSAEFPKEGPSILRIQQVVRGDSAAYFCASSSSRISYEQYFGPGTRLTVT.

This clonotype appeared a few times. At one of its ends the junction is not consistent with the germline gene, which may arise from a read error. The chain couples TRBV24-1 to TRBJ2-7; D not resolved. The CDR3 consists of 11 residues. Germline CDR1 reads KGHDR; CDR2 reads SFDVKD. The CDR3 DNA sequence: TGTGTCACCAGGACGGCTTACGAGCAGTACTTC. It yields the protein CVTRTAYEQYF.

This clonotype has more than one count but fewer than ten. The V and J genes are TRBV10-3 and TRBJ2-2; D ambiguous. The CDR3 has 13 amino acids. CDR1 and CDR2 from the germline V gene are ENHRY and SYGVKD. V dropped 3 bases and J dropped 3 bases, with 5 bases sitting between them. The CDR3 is CAISEGYTGELFF. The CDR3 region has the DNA TGTGCCATCAGTGAAGGCTACACCGGGGAGCTGTTTTTT.

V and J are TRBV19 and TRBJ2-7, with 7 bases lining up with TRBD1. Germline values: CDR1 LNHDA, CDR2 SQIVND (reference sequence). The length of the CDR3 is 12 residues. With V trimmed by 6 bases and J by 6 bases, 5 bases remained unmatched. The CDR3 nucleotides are TGTGCCAGTAGCAACAGGGGACCCGAGCAGTACTTC. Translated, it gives CASSNRGPEQYF.

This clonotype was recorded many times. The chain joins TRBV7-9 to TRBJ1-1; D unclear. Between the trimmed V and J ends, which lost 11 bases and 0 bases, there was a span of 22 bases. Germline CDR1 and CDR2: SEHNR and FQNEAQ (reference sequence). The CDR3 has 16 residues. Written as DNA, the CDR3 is TGTGCCGCACGCGGGAAGGAACCCCTAATGAACACTGAAGCTTTCTTT. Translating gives CAARGKEPLMNTEAFF.

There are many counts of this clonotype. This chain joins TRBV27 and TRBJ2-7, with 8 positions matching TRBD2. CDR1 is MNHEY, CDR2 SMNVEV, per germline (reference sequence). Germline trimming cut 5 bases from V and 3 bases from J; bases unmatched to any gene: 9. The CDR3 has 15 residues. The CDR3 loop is CASSRSGGTFYEQYF. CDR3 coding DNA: TGTGCCAGCAGTCGAAGCGGGGGAACGTTCTACGAGCAGTACTTC.

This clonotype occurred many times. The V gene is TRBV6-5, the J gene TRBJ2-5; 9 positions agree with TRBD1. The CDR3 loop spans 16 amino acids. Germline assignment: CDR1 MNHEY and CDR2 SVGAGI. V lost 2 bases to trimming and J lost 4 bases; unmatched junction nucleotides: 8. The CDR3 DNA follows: TGTGCCAGCAGTTACGGGACAGGGCCCAGGGGAGAGACCCAGTACTTC. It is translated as CASSYGTGPRGETQYF.

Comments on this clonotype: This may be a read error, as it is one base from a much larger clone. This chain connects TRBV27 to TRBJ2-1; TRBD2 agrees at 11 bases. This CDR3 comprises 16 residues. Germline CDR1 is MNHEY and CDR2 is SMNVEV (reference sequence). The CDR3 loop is CASSGGTSGSMFEQLF. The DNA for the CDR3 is TGTGCCAGCAGTGGCGGTACTAGCGGGAGCATGTTTGAGCAGCTCTTC.

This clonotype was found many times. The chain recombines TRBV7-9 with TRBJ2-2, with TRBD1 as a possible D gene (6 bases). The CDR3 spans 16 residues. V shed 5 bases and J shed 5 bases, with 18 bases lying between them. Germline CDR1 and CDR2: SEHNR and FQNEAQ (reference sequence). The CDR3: CASSRTASTWTGELFF. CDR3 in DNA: TGTGCCAGCAGCAGGACAGCGTCAACCTGGACCGGGGAGCTGTTTTTT.

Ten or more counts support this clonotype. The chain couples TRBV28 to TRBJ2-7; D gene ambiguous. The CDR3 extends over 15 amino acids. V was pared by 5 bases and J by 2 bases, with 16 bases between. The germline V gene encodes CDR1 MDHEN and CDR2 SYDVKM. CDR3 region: CASSTTGPKPYEQYF. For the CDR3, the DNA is TGTGCCAGCAGTACCACCGGTCCAAAACCCTACGAGCAGTACTTC.

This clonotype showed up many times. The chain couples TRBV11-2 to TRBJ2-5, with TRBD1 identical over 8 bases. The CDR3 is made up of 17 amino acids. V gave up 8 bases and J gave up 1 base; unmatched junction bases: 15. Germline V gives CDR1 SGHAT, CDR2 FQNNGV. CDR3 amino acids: CASEPGTGRSPQETQYF. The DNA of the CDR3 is TGTGCCAGCGAACCGGGGACAGGACGATCCCCCCAAGAGACCCAGTACTTC.

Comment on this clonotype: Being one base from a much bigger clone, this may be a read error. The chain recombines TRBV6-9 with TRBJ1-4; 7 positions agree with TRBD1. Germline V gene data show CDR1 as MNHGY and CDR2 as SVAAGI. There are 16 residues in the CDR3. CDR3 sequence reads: CASSYNGRQGGEELFF. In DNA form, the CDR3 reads TGTGCCAGCAGTTACAACGGGCGACAGGGAGGTGAAGAACTGTTTTTT.